One sample yielded the 14 T cell receptor beta chains listed below, sequenced in a study of PD-L1 blockade in urothelial cancer (dated by TCRdb to about 2017). The library was produced with the immunoSEQ multiplex PCR assay. TCRdb mirrors the immuneACCESS table, restricted to in-frame sequences. Some clones are absent from its copies; in checked studies, under half trace to an unresolved V gene, and the reason for the others is unknown. The sample table holds 30,000 to 45,000 clones, of which 84% were seen once. About 11% of the sample is in the top ten clones. Explained via the paper, the time point label denotes: peripheral blood 6 weeks after treatment start. The sample was PBMCs, taken around atezolizumab (anti-PD-L1) treatment. These receptors originate from a man aged 35 to 55 with urothelial cancer.

This chain joins TRBV7-2 and TRBJ1-1, with a possible D match to TRBD1 (5 bases). Germline V gene data show CDR1 as SGHTA and CDR2 as FQGNSA. The length of the CDR3 is 12 residues. V was trimmed by 6 bases and J by 11 bases, leaving 16 bases between them. DNA of the CDR3: TGTGCCAGCAGTCAAGGGGCTTCGTGGGCTTTCTTT. Protein sequence: CASSQGASWAFF.

This chain uses TRBV2 with TRBJ2-3; possibly TRBD2 for D (6 bases). The germline CDR1 and CDR2 sequences are SNHLY and FYNNEI. V was trimmed by 6 bases and J by 1 base, leaving 11 bases between them. The CDR3 totals 14 residues. The CDR3 DNA sequence: TGTGCCAGCAGACGGGGGTGGGGCACAGATACGCAGTATTTT. This sequence encodes CASRRGWGTDTQYF.

The CDR3 DNA follows: TGTGCCAGCAGCTCCGTCGTAGGGGGCAGCCACATTCAGTACTTC. This translates into CASSSVVGGSHIQYF. This chain links TRBV7-6 with TRBJ2-4; 7 bases are shared with TRBD1. In germline, CDR1 is SGHVS, CDR2 FNYEAQ. V dropped 4 bases and J dropped 8; count of bases not matched to a gene: 11. The CDR3 has 15 residues. Full variable domain (missing parts from reference TRBV7-6 and TRBJ2-4): GAGVSQSPRYKVTKRGQDVALRCDPISGHVSLYWYRQALGQGPEFLTYFNYEAQQDKSGLPNDRFSAERPEGSISTLTIQRTEQRDSAMYRCASSSVVGGSHIQYFGAGTRLSVL.

The genes are TRBV19 and TRBJ2-3; 9 bases match TRBD2. Germline loops: CDR1 LNHDA, CDR2 SQIVND (reference sequence). CDR3 length equals 15 residues. The V and J ends lost 7 bases and 1 base, in that order; junction bases with no gene match: 6. The CDR3 DNA follows: TGTGCCAGTAACCAGGCGGGAGGGGGCACAGATACGCAGTATTTT. Translation: CASNQAGGGTDTQYF.

This clone turned up a few times. Here the CDR3 reads CATSRAAGQGRAFF. The DNA for the CDR3 is TGTGCCACCAGCAGAGCGGCCGGGCAGGGTAGAGCTTTCTTT. V is TRBV15 and J is TRBJ1-1; possibly TRBD1 for D (5 bases). The CDR3 is 14 residues long. V was clipped by 1 base and J by 10 bases, with 16 bases between them. Per the germline V gene, CDR1 is LNHNV and CDR2 is YYDKDF (reference sequence).

The rearrangement links TRBV28 to TRBJ2-7; TRBD2 matches 13 bases. The germline V gene has CDR1 MDHEN and CDR2 SYDVKM. V dropped 4 bases and J dropped 1; count of bases not matched to a gene: 1. There are 15 residues in the CDR3. The CDR3 region is CASSSTSGRSYEQYF. In nucleotides, the CDR3 is TGTGCCAGCAGTTCGACTAGCGGGAGGTCCTACGAGCAGTACTTC.

This clone was detected a few times. V gene TRBV19 combines with J gene TRBJ1-2; D is possibly TRBD1 (6 bases). Germline V lookup: CDR1 LNHDA, CDR2 SQIVND (reference sequence). Trimming removed 6 bases at V and 8 bases at J, with 10 bases between. CDR3 length: 11 residues. The CDR3 loop is CASRTGRGYTF. In DNA form, the CDR3 reads TGTGCCAGTAGGACAGGCCGAGGCTACACCTTC.

In this sample, this clone turned up a few times. The chain recombines TRBV29-1 with TRBJ2-7, with D perhaps TRBD1 (5 bases). Germline V CDR1 and CDR2: SQVTM, ANQGSEA. V lost 4 bases and J lost 1, with 5 bases in between. The CDR3 loop spans 11 amino acids. The DNA of the CDR3 is TGCAGCGTTGGACAGTCCTACGAGCAGTACTTC. Its translation: CSVGQSYEQYF.

The CDR3 nucleotides are TGTGCCAGCAGCAGGGACAGGGGCTACGAGCAGTACTTC. Its translation is CASSRDRGYEQYF. V is TRBV7-2 and J is TRBJ2-7; TRBD1 agrees at 10 bases. CDR3 length: 13 amino acids. With 5 bases clipped from V and 3 bases from J, the junction kept 1 base outside the gene matches. Germline assignment: CDR1 SGHTA and CDR2 FQGNSA.

This chain connects TRBV10-3 to TRBJ1-2, with D uncertain. Germline CDR1 is ENHRY and CDR2 is SYGVKD. Trimming stripped 2 bases from V and 4 bases from J, with 8 bases between. The CDR3 is 13 amino acids. The CDR3 sequence is CAISERTTYGYTF. The CDR3 nucleotides read TGTGCCATCAGTGAGAGGACTACCTATGGCTACACCTTC.

This clone was detected only once. The rearrangement links TRBV5-1 to TRBJ2-5, with D maybe TRBD2 (5 bases). V was trimmed by 2 bases and J by 4 bases, leaving 15 bases between them. Germline values: CDR1 SGHRS, CDR2 YFSETQ. The CDR3 sequence is 15 residues long. As DNA, the CDR3 is TGCGCCAGCAGCTTCGCTAGCCCGGTAGGAGAGACCCAGTACTTC. It specifies CASSFASPVGETQYF.

J is TRBJ1-2 and V is TRBV7-3, with 7 bases matching TRBD1. CDR1 and CDR2 (germline): SGHTA, FQGTGA. The CDR3 totals 13 residues. Trimming cost V 6 bases and J 4 bases; bases outside gene matches: 5. This chain's CDR3 is CASSTTGVYGYTF. CDR3 in DNA: TGTGCCAGCAGTACTACAGGGGTCTATGGCTACACCTTC.

This clone was counted a few times. This chain connects TRBV29-1 to TRBJ1-1; no clear D. V was clipped by 4 bases and J by 10 bases, with 19 bases between them. The CDR3 covers 13 residues. Germline V gene lookup returns CDR1 SQVTM and CDR2 ANQGSEA. The CDR3 coding sequence is TGCAGCGTTGTGGGAGAAGATACTCGATCAGCTTTCTTT. It is translated as CSVVGEDTRSAFF.

V gene TRBV2 combines with J gene TRBJ1-2, with 7 bases fitting TRBD1. The CDR3 is 12 residues long. Trimming cost V 4 bases and J 8 bases; bases outside gene matches: 4. Germline loops: CDR1 SNHLY, CDR2 FYNNEI. The CDR3 spells CASSAEGAGYTF. For the CDR3, the DNA is TGTGCCAGCAGTGCGGAGGGGGCCGGCTACACCTTC.